The 20 T cell receptor beta chains below were found in one sample sequenced in a study of blood T cell repertoires in COVID-19. Repertoires were generated with immunoSEQ multiplex PCR, while TCRdb's copy carries only in-frame clones and drops some. The sample has some 300,000 clones, over 80% seen once; the top ten hold approximately 6.5%. Sequenced material: peripheral blood. The receptor set was obtained from a woman in her 50s with COVID-19, enrolled during active disease.

CDR3 DNA: TGTGCCAGCAACCCACGAGAGGTCGGAAACACCATATATTTT. Translating it yields CASNPREVGNTIYF. The chain employs TRBV2 and TRBJ1-3, with D hard to call. This CDR3 has 14 residues. Germline lookup yields CDR1 SNHLY and CDR2 FYNNEI. The V gene lost 7 bases and the J gene lost 4 bases, with 14 bases spanning the gap.

This clone came up once. The chain employs TRBV30 and TRBJ1-1; TRBD1 matches 10 bases. Losses at the gene ends were 3 bases for V and 1 base for J; bases not matched to a gene: 5. The CDR3 contains 15 residues. From germline, CDR1 is GTSNPN and CDR2 SVGIG (reference sequence). The CDR3 nucleotides are TGTGCCTGGAGGGGACAGGGGCTCCCGAACACTGAAGCTTTCTTT. Translated, it gives CAWRGQGLPNTEAFF.

This chain links TRBV18 with TRBJ2-3; TRBD2 might be the D (6 bases). The V and J ends lost 2 bases and 1 base respectively, with 10 bases between them. The germline V gene has CDR1 KGHSH and CDR2 LQKENI. The CDR3 consists of 15 residues. CDR3 in amino acids: CASSPVPGGTDTQYF. CDR3 DNA: TGTGCCAGCTCACCAGTCCCGGGAGGCACAGATACGCAGTATTTT.

This chain uses TRBV14 with TRBJ2-3; 11 bases match TRBD2. This CDR3 spans 17 amino acids. V shed 0 bases, J shed 5 bases, and the junction held 7 bases outside the gene matches. Germline V gene lookup returns CDR1 SGHDN and CDR2 FVKESK. CDR3 DNA sequence: TGTGCCAGCAGCCAAGAAGTAGCGGGAGGGCCAGGAGATACGCAGTATTTT. It specifies CASSQEVAGGPGDTQYF.

This rearrangement joins TRBV3-1 (or the pseudogene TRBV3-2) to TRBJ2-7, with TRBD2 identical over 8 bases. From germline, CDR1 is LGHDT and CDR2 YNNKEL (reference sequence). Unmatched junction bases numbered 17, after V lost 2 bases and J lost 5 bases. This CDR3 contains 18 residues. CDR3 DNA sequence: TGTGCCAGCAGCCAACTTACCCAAGCCGGAGGGACTAGAAACGAGCAGTACTTC. It codes for CASSQLTQAGGTRNEQYF.

J is TRBJ2-3 and V is TRBV14, with D possibly being TRBD1 (6 bases). V was clipped by 6 bases and J by 2 bases, with 15 bases between them. There are 15 residues in the CDR3. Germline values: CDR1 SGHDN, CDR2 FVKESK. CDR3 DNA: TGTGCCAGCAGGCCCGCCGGACAGCTCACAGATACGCAGTATTTT. It is translated as CASRPAGQLTDTQYF.

This chain links TRBV24-1 with TRBJ1-5, with D possibly being TRBD1 (5 bases). Germline CDR1 KGHDR, CDR2 SFDVKD. The CDR3 spans 16 residues. The germline V and J ends were trimmed by 5 bases and 2 bases, with 15 bases remaining between them. The CDR3 DNA sequence: TGTGCCACCAGTGGTCGGACATCCGGCGGCAATCAGCCCCAGCATTTT. It translates to CATSGRTSGGNQPQHF.

V usage is TRBV3-1 (or the pseudogene TRBV3-2) and J usage is TRBJ1-1; D is unresolved. Germline V gene data show CDR1 as LGHDT and CDR2 as YNNKEL (reference sequence). The length of the CDR3 is 13 residues. Trimming left V 4 bases short and J 11 bases short, with 17 bases between. In DNA form, the CDR3 reads TGTGCCAGCAGCCCAAGCACAGTTCCCGCGGCTTTCTTT. Its translation is CASSPSTVPAAFF.

The V call is TRBV6-5, the J call TRBJ2-7, with D maybe TRBD2 (6 bases). This CDR3 region has 14 residues. Germline loops: CDR1 MNHEY, CDR2 SVGAGI. With 11 bases removed from V and 4 bases from J, the gap between germline ends came to 21 bases. This chain's CDR3 is CASLEGLAQYEQYF. CDR3 DNA sequence: TGTGCCTCTCTGGAGGGGCTAGCCCAATACGAGCAGTACTTC.

This clone occurred once. The gene calls are TRBV7-8 and TRBJ1-4; TRBD1 agrees at 7 bases. Trimming took 1 base from V and 14 from J; bases not matched to a gene: 22. Per germline, CDR1 SGHVS and CDR2 FQNEAQ. This CDR3 region has 18 residues. The CDR3: CASSLGSLGAGRGSGLFF. The CDR3 region has the DNA TGTGCCAGCAGCTTAGGATCTCTGGGGGCTGGCAGGGGGAGTGGTCTGTTTTTT. Combining the CDR3 with reference TRBV7-8 and TRBJ1-4 gives the whole variable domain GAGVSQSPRYKVAKRGQDVALRCDPISGHVSLFWYQQALGQGPEFLTYFQNEAQLDKSGLPSDRFFAERPEGSVSTLKIQRTQQEDSAVYLCASSLGSLGAGRGSGLFFGSGTQLSVL.

This clone was detected only once. The gene calls are TRBV30 and TRBJ2-3, with 10 bases aligning to TRBD1. Germline V gives CDR1 GTSNPN, CDR2 SVGIG (reference sequence). The junction had 3 bases not matched to a gene; V was cut back by 8 bases and J by 1 base. The length of the CDR3 is 13 residues. CDR3 in amino acids: CARGTGGTDTQYF. The CDR3 coding sequence is TGTGCCCGGGGGACAGGGGGCACAGATACGCAGTATTTT.

The V and J genes are TRBV2 and TRBJ2-3; D is possibly TRBD1 (5 bases). The CDR3 runs to 15 residues. CDR1 is SNHLY, CDR2 FYNNEI, per germline. V was clipped by 3 bases and J by 2 bases, with 12 bases between them. DNA for the CDR3: TGTGCCAGCAGTGATTGGGGCCCTCTCACAGATACGCAGTATTTT. Translated, it gives CASSDWGPLTDTQYF. Together with reference TRBV2 and TRBJ2-3, the CDR3 gives the full variable domain: EPEVTQTPSHQVTQMGQEVILRCVPISNHLYFYWYRQILGQKVEFLVSFYNNEISEKSEIFDDQFSVERPDGSNFTLKIRSTKLEDSAMYFCASSDWGPLTDTQYFGPGTRLTVL.

The V call is TRBV11-3, the J call TRBJ2-3; D might be TRBD1 (5 bases). CDR1 and CDR2 from the germline V gene are SGHNT and YENEEA. The CDR3 extends over 12 amino acids. V gave up 4 bases and J gave up 10 bases, with 12 bases separating them. CDR3 DNA sequence: TGTGCCAGCAGCTCCAGGGTAGAGGCGCAGTATTTT. Protein sequence: CASSSRVEAQYF.

This chain links TRBV24-1 with TRBJ2-5; D not certain. Per the germline V gene, CDR1 is KGHDR and CDR2 is SFDVKD. The CDR3 loop spans 15 amino acids. Trimming pared 2 bases from V and 5 bases from J, leaving 14 bases between. CDR3 in DNA: TGTGCCACCAGTGATTCCCGACACCCGACGGAGACCCAGTACTTC. Protein: CATSDSRHPTETQYF.

The chain couples TRBV18 to TRBJ2-3; 10 bases are shared with TRBD2. CDR1 KGHSH and CDR2 LQKENI come from the germline V gene. The CDR3 sequence is 16 residues long. Trimming removed 4 bases from V and 2 bases from J; junction bases left unmatched: 6. CDR3 sequence reads: CASSRPGLASTDTQYF. The CDR3, as DNA: TGTGCCAGCTCACGGCCGGGACTAGCGTCCACAGATACGCAGTATTTT.

The V call is TRBV3-1 (or the pseudogene TRBV3-2), the J call TRBJ2-1; the match to TRBD2 covers 8 bases. Germline CDR1 reads LGHDT; CDR2 reads YNNKEL (reference sequence). The CDR3 runs 15 residues. V lost 6 bases, J lost 0 bases, and 4 bases stayed unmatched. The CDR3 region is CASSSRGGSYNEQFF. The CDR3 nucleotides read TGTGCCAGCAGTTCCCGGGGGGGCTCCTACAATGAGCAGTTCTTC.

This clone was seen only a few times. This chain joins TRBV7-7 and TRBJ1-6; 9 nucleotides match TRBD1. V was pared by 5 bases and J by 6 bases, with 2 bases of the junction left unmatched. The CDR3 is 14 amino acids. CDR1 and CDR2 from the germline V gene are SSHAT and FNYEAQ (reference sequence). The CDR3 spells CASSPTGGNSPLHF. In DNA, the CDR3 is TGTGCCAGCAGCCCGACAGGGGGTAATTCACCCCTCCACTTT.

The chain employs TRBV6-5 and TRBJ2-7; D is undetermined. Trimming removed 6 bases from V and 4 bases from J, with 19 bases in between. The CDR3 is 15 residues long. CDR1 is MNHEY, CDR2 SVGAGI, per germline. The CDR3, as DNA: TGTGCCAGCAGGGAGCGTGACGTTACTTGGTACGAGCAGTACTTC. Translated: CASRERDVTWYEQYF.

V usage is TRBV27 and J usage is TRBJ1-6; a weak D match, TRBD1 (5 bases). The V gene's germline CDR1 is MNHEY and CDR2 SMNVEV (reference sequence). The V gene lost 0 bases and the J gene lost 0 bases, with 9 bases spanning the gap. CDR3 length: 17 residues. In nucleotides, the CDR3 is TGTGCCAGCAGTTTATCGGGACTTAGCTCCTATAATTCACCCCTCCACTTT. Its protein is CASSLSGLSSYNSPLHF.

This clone has a single count. V and J are TRBV9 and TRBJ2-2, with 8 positions matching TRBD2. The germline CDR1 and CDR2 sequences are SGDLS and YYNGEE. This CDR3 is 17 amino acids long. V was pared by 0 bases and J by 0 bases, with 4 bases of the junction left unmatched. This chain's CDR3 is CASSVAGGTANTGELFF. CDR3 DNA sequence: TGTGCCAGCAGCGTAGCGGGGGGGACTGCGAACACCGGGGAGCTGTTTTTT. Together with reference TRBV9 and TRBJ2-2, the CDR3 gives the full variable domain: DSGVTQTPKHLITATGQRVTLRCSPRSGDLSVYWYQQSLDQGLQFLIQYYNGEERAKGNILERFSAQQFPDLHSELNLSSLELGDSALYFCASSVAGGTANTGELFFGEGSRLTVL.